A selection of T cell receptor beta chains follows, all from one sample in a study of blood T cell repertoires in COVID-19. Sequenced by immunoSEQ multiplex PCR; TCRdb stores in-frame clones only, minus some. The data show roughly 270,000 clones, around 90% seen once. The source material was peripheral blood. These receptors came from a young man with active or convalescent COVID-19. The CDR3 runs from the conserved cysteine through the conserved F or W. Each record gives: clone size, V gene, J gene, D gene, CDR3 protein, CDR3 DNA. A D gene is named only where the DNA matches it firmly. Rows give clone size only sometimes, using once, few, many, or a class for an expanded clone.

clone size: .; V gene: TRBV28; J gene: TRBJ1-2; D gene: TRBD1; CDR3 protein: CASSSPPGQGPAGYTF; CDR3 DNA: TGTGCCAGCAGTTCCCCCCCGGGACAGGGACCAGCTGGCTACACCTTC
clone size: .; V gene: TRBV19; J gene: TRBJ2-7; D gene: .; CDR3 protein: CASSVAAGQTYEQYF; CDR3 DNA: TGTGCCAGTAGTGTCGCCGCGGGACAGACCTACGAGCAGTACTTC
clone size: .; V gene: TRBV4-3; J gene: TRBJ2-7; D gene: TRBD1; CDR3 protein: CASSQGVGTGGYEQYF; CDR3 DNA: TGCGCCAGCAGCCAAGGTGTCGGGACAGGGGGCTACGAGCAGTACTTC
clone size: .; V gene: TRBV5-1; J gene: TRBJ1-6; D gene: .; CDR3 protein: CASSFPGGDTPLHF; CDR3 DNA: TGCGCCAGCAGCTTCCCGGGGGGCGATACACCCCTCCACTTT
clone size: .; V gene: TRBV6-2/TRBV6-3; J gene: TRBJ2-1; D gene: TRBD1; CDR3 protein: CASSYSHRGDFYNEQFF; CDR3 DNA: TGTGCCAGCAGTTACTCCCACAGGGGGGATTTTTACAATGAGCAGTTCTTC
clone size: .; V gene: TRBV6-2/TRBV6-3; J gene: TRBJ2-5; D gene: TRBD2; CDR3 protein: CASSSKGLAGSETQYF; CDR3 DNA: TGTGCCAGCAGTTCCAAGGGACTAGCGGGGTCAGAGACCCAGTACTTC
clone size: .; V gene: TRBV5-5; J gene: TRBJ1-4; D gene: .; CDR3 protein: CASSFGGPFYEKLFF; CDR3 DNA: TGTGCCAGCAGCTTCGGGGGGCCGTTTTATGAAAAACTGTTTTTT
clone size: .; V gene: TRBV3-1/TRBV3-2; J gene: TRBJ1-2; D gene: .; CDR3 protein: CASSQTTVTGYTF; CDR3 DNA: TGTGCCAGCAGCCAAACGACAGTGACTGGCTACACCTTC
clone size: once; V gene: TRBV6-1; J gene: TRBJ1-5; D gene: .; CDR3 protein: CASSDRENQPQHF; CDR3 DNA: TGTGCCAGCAGTGATAGGGAGAATCAGCCCCAGCATTTT
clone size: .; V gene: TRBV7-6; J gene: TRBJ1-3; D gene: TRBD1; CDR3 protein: CASSANRGPSSGNTIYF; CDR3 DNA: TGTGCCAGCAGCGCCAACAGGGGGCCTTCCTCTGGAAACACCATATATTTT
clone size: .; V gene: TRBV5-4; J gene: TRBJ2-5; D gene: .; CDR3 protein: CASSLAREETQYF; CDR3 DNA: TGTGCCAGCAGCTTGGCCCGGGAAGAGACCCAGTACTTC
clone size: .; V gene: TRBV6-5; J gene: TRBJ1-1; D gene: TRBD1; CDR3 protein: CASRTRGGAEAFF; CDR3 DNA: TGTGCCAGCAGGACCAGAGGGGGCGCTGAAGCTTTCTTT
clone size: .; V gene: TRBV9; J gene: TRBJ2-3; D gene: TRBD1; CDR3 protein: CASNFRGRGTDTQYF; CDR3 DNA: TGTGCCAGCAACTTCAGGGGGCGCGGTACAGATACGCAGTATTTT
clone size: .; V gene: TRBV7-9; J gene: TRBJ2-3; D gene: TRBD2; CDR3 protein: CASSTHLAGGATDTQYF; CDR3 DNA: TGTGCCAGCAGTACCCATCTAGCGGGGGGGGCAACAGATACGCAGTATTTT
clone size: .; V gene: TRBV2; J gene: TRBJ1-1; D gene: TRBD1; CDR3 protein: CASSTGTGASEAFF; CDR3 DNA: TGTGCCAGCAGTACCGGGACAGGAGCTAGTGAAGCTTTCTTT
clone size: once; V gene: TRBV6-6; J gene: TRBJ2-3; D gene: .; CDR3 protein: CASSRARSDTQYF; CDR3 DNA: TGTGCCAGCAGTAGAGCGCGGTCAGATACGCAGTATTTT
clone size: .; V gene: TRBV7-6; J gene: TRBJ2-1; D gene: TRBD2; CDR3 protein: CASSNLAGGFNEQFF; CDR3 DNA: TGTGCCAGCAGTAATCTAGCGGGGGGGTTCAATGAGCAGTTCTTC
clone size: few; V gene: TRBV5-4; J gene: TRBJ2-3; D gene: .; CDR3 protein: CATLSRGSTDTQYF; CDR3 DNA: TGTGCCACCCTCTCTCGGGGGAGCACAGATACGCAGTATTTT
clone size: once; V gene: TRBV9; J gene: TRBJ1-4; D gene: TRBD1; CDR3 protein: CASSVGGSGGEKLFF; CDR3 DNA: TGTGCCAGCAGCGTAGGAGGGTCAGGGGGTGAAAAACTGTTTTTT
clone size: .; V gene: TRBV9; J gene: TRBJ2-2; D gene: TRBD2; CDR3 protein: CASSVPSPGLADTGELFF; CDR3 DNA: TGTGCCAGCAGCGTACCGTCTCCGGGACTAGCGGACACCGGGGAGCTGTTTTTT
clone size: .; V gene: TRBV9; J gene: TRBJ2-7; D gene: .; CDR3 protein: CASSVGDMTGYEQYF; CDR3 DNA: TGTGCCAGCAGCGTAGGGGACATGACAGGCTACGAGCAGTACTTC
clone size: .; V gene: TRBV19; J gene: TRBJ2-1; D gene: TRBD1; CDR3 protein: CASSIQGESYNEQFF; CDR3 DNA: TGTGCCAGTAGTATACAGGGGGAATCCTACAATGAGCAGTTCTTC
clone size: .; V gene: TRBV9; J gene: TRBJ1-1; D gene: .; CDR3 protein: CASSVGHMNTEAFF; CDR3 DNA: TGTGCCAGCAGCGTAGGACACATGAACACTGAAGCTTTCTTT
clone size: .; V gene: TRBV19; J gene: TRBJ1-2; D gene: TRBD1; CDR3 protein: CASSKGALLHYGYTF; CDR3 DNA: TGTGCCAGTAGCAAGGGGGCACTTTTGCACTATGGCTACACCTTC
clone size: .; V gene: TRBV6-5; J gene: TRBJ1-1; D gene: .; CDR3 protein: CASSTITGEAFF; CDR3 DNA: TGTGCCAGCAGTACAATTACAGGGGAAGCTTTCTTT
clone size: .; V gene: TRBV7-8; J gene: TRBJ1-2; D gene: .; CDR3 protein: CASSADRPNYGYTF; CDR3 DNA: TGTGCCAGCAGCGCCGACAGGCCAAACTATGGCTACACCTTC
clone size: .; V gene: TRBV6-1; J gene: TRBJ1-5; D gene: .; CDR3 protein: CASSEAVSASNQPQHF; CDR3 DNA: TGTGCCAGCAGTGAGGCGGTCTCAGCTAGCAATCAGCCCCAGCATTTT
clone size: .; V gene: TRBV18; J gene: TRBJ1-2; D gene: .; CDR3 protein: CASSPQSGVYGYTF; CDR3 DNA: TGTGCCAGCTCACCACAATCCGGGGTCTATGGCTACACCTTC
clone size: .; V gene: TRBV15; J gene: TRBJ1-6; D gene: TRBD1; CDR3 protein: CATSRDPFTGENSPLHF; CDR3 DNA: TGTGCCACCAGCAGAGATCCCTTTACAGGGGAGAATTCACCCCTCCACTTT
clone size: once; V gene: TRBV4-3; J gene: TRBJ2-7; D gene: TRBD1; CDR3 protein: CASSREYRGSYEQYF; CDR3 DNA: TGCGCCAGCAGCCGAGAATACAGGGGATCCTACGAGCAGTACTTC
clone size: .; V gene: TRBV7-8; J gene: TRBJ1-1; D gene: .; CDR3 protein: CASSLAVRANTEAFF; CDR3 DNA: TGTGCCAGCAGCTTAGCGGTCAGGGCGAACACTGAAGCTTTCTTT
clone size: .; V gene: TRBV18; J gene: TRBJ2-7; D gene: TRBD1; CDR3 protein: CASSPQQGIHEQYF; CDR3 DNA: TGTGCCAGCTCACCACAACAGGGGATTCACGAGCAGTACTTC
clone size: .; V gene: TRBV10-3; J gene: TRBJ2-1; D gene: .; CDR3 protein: CAIRRTGTEQFF; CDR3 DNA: TGTGCCATCAGGAGAACAGGGACTGAGCAGTTCTTC
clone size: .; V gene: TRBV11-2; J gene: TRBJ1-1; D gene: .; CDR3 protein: CASSLVVNTEAFF; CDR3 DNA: TGTGCCAGCAGCTTAGTAGTGAACACTGAAGCTTTCTTT
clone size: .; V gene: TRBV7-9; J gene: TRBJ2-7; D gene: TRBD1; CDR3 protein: CASSSGQGTYEQYF; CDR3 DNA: TGTGCCAGCAGCTCGGGACAGGGGACCTACGAGCAGTACTTC
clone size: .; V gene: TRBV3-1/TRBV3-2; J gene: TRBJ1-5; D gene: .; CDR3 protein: CASSLEEFSNQPQHF; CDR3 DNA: TGTGCCAGCAGCTTGGAGGAGTTTAGCAATCAGCCCCAGCATTTT
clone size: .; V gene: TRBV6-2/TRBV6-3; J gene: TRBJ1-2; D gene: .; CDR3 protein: CASSRGGGLNYGYTF; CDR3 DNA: TGTGCCAGCAGCCGCGGTGGAGGGCTTAACTATGGCTACACCTTC
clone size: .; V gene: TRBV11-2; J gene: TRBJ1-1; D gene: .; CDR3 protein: CASSFPTLNTEAFF; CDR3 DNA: TGTGCCAGCAGCTTCCCTACTTTGAACACTGAAGCTTTCTTT
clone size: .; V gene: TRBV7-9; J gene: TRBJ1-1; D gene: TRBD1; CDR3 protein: CASSLARFLGGAWDTEAFF; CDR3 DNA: TGTGCCAGCAGCTTAGCGCGGTTTTTAGGGGGCGCTTGGGACACTGAAGCTTTCTTT
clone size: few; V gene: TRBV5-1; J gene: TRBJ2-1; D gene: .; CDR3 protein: CASSLVAGPRNEQFF; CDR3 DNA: TGCGCCAGCAGCTTGGTGGCAGGGCCTCGCAATGAGCAGTTCTTC
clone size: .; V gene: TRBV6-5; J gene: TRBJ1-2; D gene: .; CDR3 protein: CASRDRDSFYGYTF; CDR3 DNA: TGTGCCAGCAGAGACCGGGACTCTTTCTATGGCTACACCTTC
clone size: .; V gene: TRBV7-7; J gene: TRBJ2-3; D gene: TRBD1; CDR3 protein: CASSPGQGWADTQYF; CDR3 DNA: TGTGCCAGCAGCCCGGGACAGGGATGGGCAGATACGCAGTATTTT